Each of the 7 T cell receptor beta chains below was sequenced from the same sample in a study of cytomegalovirus exposure and HLA in healthy donors. Researchers ran the PCR with 60 Vbeta and 13 Jbeta primers. Only in-frame clones appear in the TCRdb table, and some are missing; sequencing was by immunoSEQ multiplex PCR. The sample yields approximately 170,000 clones, around 72% seen once. The material sequenced was PBMCs. The receptors derive from a middle-aged woman in good health and CMV-seropositive.

V usage is TRBV30 and J usage is TRBJ1-1; no clear D gene. The CDR3 has 13 amino acids. V lost 7 bases and J lost 3, with 15 bases in between. The germline V gene has CDR1 GTSNPN and CDR2 SVGIG (reference sequence). CDR3 residues: CASLTRRDTEAFF. The CDR3 DNA reads as TGTGCCTCCCTTACCCGTCGGGACACTGAAGCTTTCTTT.

V gene TRBV5-1 combines with J gene TRBJ1-3; TRBD1 might be the D (5 bases). This CDR3 contains 13 residues. V was cut by 3 bases and J by 8 bases, with 12 bases left in between. Germline V lookup: CDR1 SGHRS, CDR2 YFSETQ. CDR3 sequence reads: CASSSSSGDTIYF. Here the CDR3 DNA reads TGCGCCAGCAGCTCAAGTTCGGGGGACACCATATATTTT.

The count of this clone is one. J is TRBJ2-5 and V is TRBV5-1, with 9 nucleotides matching TRBD2. The CDR3 runs to 14 residues. Germline assignment: CDR1 SGHRS and CDR2 YFSETQ. Trimming took 4 bases from V and 4 from J; bases not matched to a gene: 5. This CDR3 is CASSPSGVGETQYF. As DNA, the CDR3 is TGCGCCAGCAGCCCTAGCGGGGTGGGAGAGACCCAGTACTTC.

This chain connects TRBV11-2 to TRBJ2-2; D is unresolved. The CDR3 contains 13 residues. Per germline, CDR1 SGHAT and CDR2 FQNNGV. V was trimmed by 1 base and J by 5 bases, leaving 5 bases between them. This chain's CDR3 is CASSLAVTGELFF. DNA of the CDR3: TGTGCCAGCAGCTTAGCGGTTACCGGGGAGCTGTTTTTT. Looking up the rest from reference TRBV11-2 and TRBJ2-2 gives the full variable domain: EAGVAQSPRYKIIEKRQSVAFWCNPISGHATLYWYQQILGQGPKLLIQFQNNGVVDDSQLPKDRFSAERLKGVDSTLKIQPAKLEDSAVYLCASSLAVTGELFFGEGSRLTVL.

This clone was seen a single time. The chain employs TRBV18 and TRBJ2-7; 7 positions agree with TRBD2. Per the germline V gene, CDR1 is KGHSH and CDR2 is LQKENI. CDR3 length: 15 amino acids. Trimming cost V 1 base and J 2 bases; bases outside gene matches: 5. CDR3 in amino acids: CASSPQRGSPYEQYF. In nucleotides, the CDR3 is TGTGCCAGCTCACCACAGCGGGGAAGTCCCTACGAGCAGTACTTC.

Notes on this clone: One end of the junction is discordant with germline, which a read error may explain. The chain has TRBV14 and TRBJ2-4; maybe TRBD1 (5 bases). Looked up from germline, CDR1 is SGHDN and CDR2 is FVKESK. The CDR3 loop spans 15 amino acids. The CDR3 region is CASSRTQVSQNSQYF. The CDR3, as DNA: TGTGCCAGCAGCCGAACACAGGTCTCGCAGAACAGTCAGTACTTC.

This clone has more than one count but fewer than ten. The V gene is TRBV19, the J gene TRBJ1-2; 11 bases match TRBD1. The V gene's germline CDR1 is LNHDA and CDR2 SQIVND (reference sequence). V trimming: 3 bases; J trimming: 6 bases; junction bases outside the gene matches: 6. CDR3 length: 15 residues. Here the CDR3 DNA reads TGTGCCAGTAGTATCCCGGGACAGGGGGTCGATGGCTACACCTTC. Encoded protein: CASSIPGQGVDGYTF. Full variable domain (rest looked up from reference TRBV19 and TRBJ1-2): DGGITQSPKYLFRKEGQNVTLSCEQNLNHDAMYWYRQDPGQGLRLIYYSQIVNDFQKGDIAEGYSVSREKKESFPLTVTSAQKNPTAFYLCASSIPGQGVDGYTFGSGTRLTVV.